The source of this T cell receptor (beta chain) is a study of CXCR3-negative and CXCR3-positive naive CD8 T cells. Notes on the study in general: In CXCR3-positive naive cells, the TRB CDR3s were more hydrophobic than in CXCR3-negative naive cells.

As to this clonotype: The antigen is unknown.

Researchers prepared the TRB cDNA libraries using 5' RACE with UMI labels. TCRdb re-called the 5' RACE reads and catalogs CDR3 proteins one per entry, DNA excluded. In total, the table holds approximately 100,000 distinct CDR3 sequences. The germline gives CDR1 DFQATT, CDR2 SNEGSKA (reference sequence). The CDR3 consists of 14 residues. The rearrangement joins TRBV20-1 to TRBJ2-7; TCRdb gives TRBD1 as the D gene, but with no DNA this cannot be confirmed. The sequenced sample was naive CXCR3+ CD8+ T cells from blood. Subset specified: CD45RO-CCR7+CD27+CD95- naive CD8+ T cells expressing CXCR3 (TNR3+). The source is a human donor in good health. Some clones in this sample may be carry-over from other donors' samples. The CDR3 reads CSAREEGNLYEQYF.